This T cell receptor (beta chain) was obtained from a study of T-cell memory formation after mild COVID-19. V dropped 2 bases and J dropped 10 bases, with 13 bases sitting between them. Germline V gene data show CDR1 as SGHRS and CDR2 as YFSETQ. The CDR3 sequence is 13 residues long. MiXCR, run by TCRdb on the 5' RACE reads, gives a single entry per CDR3 protein. The sample records about 430,000 distinct CDR3 sequences, more than 15% being singletons. There are a few counts of this clonotype. This clonotype originated in a man younger than 35 who had mild COVID-19 (a few samples of this study predate the infection). Cell type and time point are not known. The chain uses TRBV5-1 and TRBJ2-1; the D gene could be TRBD1 or TRBD2 (5 bases each). Sequencing input: PBMCs or a T cell subset sorted from them (not recorded which). This CDR3 reads CASSLNSWGEQFF. The CDR3 nucleotides read TGCGCCAGCAGCTTAAACTCTTGGGGGGAGCAGTTCTTC.